This T cell receptor beta chain derives from a study of blood T cell repertoires in COVID-19. Only in-frame clones appear in the TCRdb table, and some are missing; sequencing was by immunoSEQ multiplex PCR. The sample consists of about 260,000 clones, around four fifths of them appearing once. The CDR3 contains 13 residues. The germline CDR1 and CDR2 sequences are SNHLY and FYNNEI. V shed 8 bases and J 3 bases; nucleotides not matched to a gene: 2. The receptor's source is a man aged 55 to 69 with acute or convalescent COVID-19. The chain combines TRBV2 with TRBJ2-5, with TRBD1 matching over 11 bases. The sample taken for sequencing was peripheral blood. CDR3 sequence: CASGGQGEETQYF. For the CDR3, the DNA is TGTGCCAGCGGGGGACAGGGGGAAGAGACCCAGTACTTC.